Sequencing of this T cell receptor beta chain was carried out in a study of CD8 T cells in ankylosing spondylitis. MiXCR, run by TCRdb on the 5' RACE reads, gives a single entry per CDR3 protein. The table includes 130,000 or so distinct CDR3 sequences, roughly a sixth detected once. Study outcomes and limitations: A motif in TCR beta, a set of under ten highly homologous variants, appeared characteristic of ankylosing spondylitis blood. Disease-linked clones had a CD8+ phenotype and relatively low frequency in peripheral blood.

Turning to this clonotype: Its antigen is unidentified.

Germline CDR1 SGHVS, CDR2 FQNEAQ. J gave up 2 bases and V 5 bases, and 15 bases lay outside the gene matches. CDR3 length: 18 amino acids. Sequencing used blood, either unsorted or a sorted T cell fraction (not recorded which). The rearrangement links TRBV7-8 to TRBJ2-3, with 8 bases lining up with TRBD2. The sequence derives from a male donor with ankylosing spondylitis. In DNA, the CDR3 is TGTGCCAGCAGCCCACCACACGGGGGGGCCAGATACACAGATACGCAGTATTTT. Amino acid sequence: CASSPPHGGARYTDTQYF.